This record looks at one T cell receptor (beta chain) sequence and its context. This clonotype turned up a few times. Its cognate antigen has yet to be identified. The input lacks base qualities; no much larger clone sits a single base away. The meaning of the sample's treatment or condition label: allogeneic hematopoietic cell transplantation with graft depleted of TCRalphabeta T cells and CD19 B cells. Transplant recipients were children who received TCRalphabeta/CD19-depleted allogeneic hematopoietic cell grafts. These data are taken from a study of T-cell reconstitution after alpha-beta-depleted transplantation in children listed by TCRdb under 2016. Some background on the complete study: Using TCR repertoire profiling, the study followed T-cell immune reconstitution in a quantitative way in children after TCRalphabeta/CD19-depleted allogeneic hematopoietic cell transplantation. Paper-wide results and their limitations: The apparently early alphabetaT-cell count recovery about two months after transplant was reportedly dependent on only several hundred rapidly expanded clones derived from non-depleted graft cells. In some patients, high TCRbeta diversity at day 60 was attributed to recipient T cells and intrathymic progenitors that had survived conditioning. Hyperexpanded clone frequencies declined over subsequent months; after one year, T-cell counts and TCRbeta diversity were mostly attributed to newly produced T cells.

Including the terminal cysteine and phenylalanine, the CDR3 comprises 18 residues. Only the CDR3 DNA stays, 54 bases, in frame from base 1. Relative to germline, V is missing 2 bases and J is missing 3 bases, with 15 bases of the junction outside any gene match. The germline V gene specifies MNHEY as CDR1 and SVGEGT as CDR2. Library prep was done by PCR. TCRdb lists the instrument as Illumina HiSeq 2500. To normalize quantification of the TCRbeta repertoire, the TCR libraries were built with molecular barcoding that relied on unique molecular identifiers. TCRdb ran its own pipeline on the public reads, namely fastp trimming at Q25 and MiXCR clone calling, and kept in-frame beta chains. A single entry per CDR3 protein holds the most common genes and DNA from its merged rows. The sample has 500,000 to 600,000 distinct CDR3 sequences on record, 27% of them singletons. The ten largest clones capture under 45% of the sample.

The receptor's source is a boy younger than two with Wiskott-Aldrich syndrome, due to receive a stem cell transplant. This chain is built from TRBV6-2 or TRBV6-3 and TRBJ2-7, with 8 middle bases fitting TRBD2. The sample in question was PBMCs, obtained before TCRalphabeta/CD19-depleted stem cell transplant. The nucleotide sequence reads as follows: TGTGCCAGCAGTTACCTCCCCAGGGTAGCGGGAAAATTCTACGAGCAGTACTTC. It translates as CASSYLPRVAGKFYEQYF.